These 20 T cell receptor beta chains were all obtained from the same sample, sequenced in a study of blood T cell repertoires in COVID-19. The repertoire was sequenced with immunoSEQ multiplex PCR; TCRdb's copy has only in-frame clones and lacks some. The data hold about 120,000 clones, with around 85% observed a single time. The material sequenced was peripheral blood. These receptors were obtained from a human donor in a cohort sampled during active COVID-19.

The chain employs TRBV6-1 and TRBJ2-2; D unresolved. The CDR3 totals 14 residues. V was pared by 3 bases and J by 5 bases, with 10 bases between. The germline gives CDR1 MNHNS, CDR2 SASEGT. The CDR3 spells CASSDRLATGELFF. In DNA, the CDR3 is TGTGCCAGCAGTGATAGACTTGCTACCGGGGAGCTGTTTTTT.

The gene calls are TRBV6-5 and TRBJ2-7; 9 nucleotides match TRBD1. Germline-derived CDR1 and CDR2 are MNHEY and SVGAGI. The CDR3 loop spans 13 amino acids. The junction had 5 bases not matched to a gene; V was cut back by 6 bases and J by 5 bases. The CDR3 spells CASRGWDRDEQYF. The DNA of the CDR3 is TGTGCCAGCAGGGGATGGGACAGGGACGAGCAGTACTTC.

This chain joins TRBV5-6 and TRBJ1-1, with TRBD1 matching 9 bases. The germline CDR1 and CDR2 sequences are SGHDT and YYEEEE. CDR3 length equals 15 residues. The junction had 7 bases not matched to a gene; V was cut back by 4 bases and J by 3 bases. DNA of the CDR3: TGTGCCAGCAGCGCAACAGGGGGCCTGTACACTGAAGCTTTCTTT. It translates to CASSATGGLYTEAFF.

The chain uses TRBV7-7 and TRBJ2-1; 9 nucleotides align to TRBD2. Germline-derived CDR1 and CDR2 are SSHAT and FNYEAQ (reference sequence). The CDR3 has 15 amino acids. The V and J ends lost 2 bases and 7 bases, in that order; junction bases with no gene match: 6. The DNA for the CDR3 is TGTGCCAGCAGCTTATCTGGCGGGGGGGCGAATGAGCAGTTCTTC. Its protein product is CASSLSGGGANEQFF. Full variable domain (missing parts from reference TRBV7-7 and TRBJ2-1): GAGVSQSPRYKVTKRGQDVTLRCDPISSHATLYWYQQALGQGPEFLTYFNYEAQPDKSGLPSDRFSAERPEGSISTLTIQRTEQRDSAMYRCASSLSGGGANEQFFGPGTRLTVL.

The J gene is TRBJ2-4, the V gene TRBV28; 12 bases agree with TRBD1. CDR1 is MDHEN and CDR2 is SYDVKM in the germline V gene. The CDR3 spans 14 residues. V lost 5 bases, J lost 7 bases, and 3 bases stayed unmatched. The DNA for the CDR3 is TGTGCCAGCAGTGAGGGACAGGGGGCTAACATTCAGTACTTC. As protein: CASSEGQGANIQYF.

V and J are TRBV7-9 and TRBJ2-3, with D possibly matching TRBD1 (6 bases). The CDR3 consists of 15 residues. Trimming removed 1 base at V and 4 bases at J, with 12 bases between. The germline gives CDR1 SEHNR, CDR2 FQNEAQ (reference sequence). Here the CDR3 reads CASSLGTVVADTQYF. The DNA of the CDR3 is TGTGCCAGCAGCTTAGGGACAGTGGTGGCAGATACGCAGTATTTT.

The chain links TRBV27 to TRBJ1-2; D is ambiguous. CDR1 is MNHEY and CDR2 is SMNVEV in the germline V gene (reference sequence). This CDR3 spans 12 amino acids. With 3 bases removed from V and 8 bases from J, the gap between germline ends came to 10 bases. The CDR3 reads CASSFPGGGYTF. As DNA, the CDR3 is TGTGCCAGCAGTTTTCCCGGCGGGGGCTACACCTTC.

The count of this clone is one. The chain has TRBV7-2 and TRBJ2-1, with TRBD2 as a possible D gene (7 bases). Germline V CDR1 and CDR2: SGHTA, FQGNSA. V lost 0 bases and J lost 7, with 13 bases in between. There are 15 residues in the CDR3. The CDR3 here is CASSLAGGARNEQFF. As DNA, the CDR3 is TGTGCCAGCAGCTTAGCGGGGGGGGCACGAAATGAGCAGTTCTTC.

The V gene is TRBV4-1, the J gene TRBJ1-3, with TRBD1 identical over 7 bases. The ends lost 1 base at V and 5 bases at J; junction bases unmatched: 14. CDR1 is MGHRA and CDR2 is YSYEKL in the germline V gene. The CDR3 spans 18 residues. Here the CDR3 DNA reads TGCGCCAGCAGCCAAGCAGGGGGGACAGTAGCTAGTAGAAACACCATATATTTT. Translated, it gives CASSQAGGTVASRNTIYF.

This clone was observed once. The V gene is TRBV19, the J gene TRBJ2-1; no firm D call. V lost 1 base to trimming and J lost 3 bases, with 10 bases between them. The germline V gene has CDR1 LNHDA and CDR2 SQIVND (reference sequence). There are 15 residues in the CDR3. CDR3 nucleotide sequence: TGTGCCAGTAGTATAGGGGCAGGAAACTACAATGAGCAGTTCTTC. Translation gives CASSIGAGNYNEQFF. Looking up the rest from reference TRBV19 and TRBJ2-1 gives the full variable domain: DGGITQSPKYLFRKEGQNVTLSCEQNLNHDAMYWYRQDPGQGLRLIYYSQIVNDFQKGDIAEGYSVSREKKESFPLTVTSAQKNPTAFYLCASSIGAGNYNEQFFGPGTRLTVL.

This clone was seen just once. CDR3 amino acids: CASSLAVVGDSNQPQHF. In nucleotides, the CDR3 is TGTGCCAGCAGCTTAGCGGTCGTCGGGGATAGCAATCAGCCCCAGCATTTT. The chain employs TRBV7-2 and TRBJ1-5; D uncertain. The ends were cut back, 0 bases at V and 0 bases at J, with 12 bases in the middle. Germline V gene lookup returns CDR1 SGHTA and CDR2 FQGNSA. The CDR3 totals 17 residues.

This clone was seen only once. The rearrangement joins TRBV4-2 to TRBJ2-3; 7 positions match TRBD1. Unmatched junction bases numbered 0, after V lost 5 bases and J lost 4 bases. The length of the CDR3 is 12 residues. Germline V gene sequence: CDR1 LGHNA, CDR2 YNFKEQ. CDR3 loop: CASSTGADTQYF. The CDR3 DNA reads TGTGCCAGCAGCACAGGGGCAGATACGCAGTATTTT.

This clone was detected once. The chain recombines TRBV7-2 with TRBJ2-1, with 13 bases fitting TRBD2. Germline V CDR1 and CDR2: SGHTA, FQGNSA. This CDR3 spans 17 amino acids. V shed 5 bases, J shed 10 bases, and the junction held 14 bases outside the gene matches. The CDR3 region has the DNA TGTGCCAGCAGCCCAGTGATAACTAGCGGGGGGGTACACGAGCAGTTCTTC. Protein sequence: CASSPVITSGGVHEQFF.

The chain joins TRBV15 to TRBJ1-4, with unresolved D. Deletions cut 3 bases from V and 0 bases from J, with 14 bases between. Germline CDR1 is LNHNV and CDR2 is YYDKDF (reference sequence). The length of the CDR3 is 17 residues. CDR3: CATSRAALLSTNEKLFF. CDR3 DNA: TGTGCCACCAGCAGGGCCGCTCTGCTTTCAACTAATGAAAAACTGTTTTTT.

The rearrangement links TRBV7-2 to TRBJ1-2; possibly TRBD1 for D (6 bases). Germline assignment: CDR1 SGHTA and CDR2 FQGNSA. CDR3 length: 14 residues. The germline V and J ends were trimmed by 5 bases and 4 bases, with 14 bases remaining between them. For the CDR3, the DNA is TGTGCCAGCAGCCCCCGGACAGAAAGCTATGGCTACACCTTC. It is translated as CASSPRTESYGYTF.

The V gene is TRBV27, the J gene TRBJ1-1; D might be TRBD1 (5 bases). The CDR3 is 14 amino acids. Trimming stripped 3 bases from V and 10 bases from J, with 18 bases between. Germline loops: CDR1 MNHEY, CDR2 SMNVEV (reference sequence). The CDR3 bases are TGTGCCAGCAGTTTGGGTGGGGCTCCGGGTGGAGCTTTCTTT. Its translation is CASSLGGAPGGAFF.

The genes are TRBV6-2 or TRBV6-3 and TRBJ2-2; possibly TRBD2 for D (6 bases). V was pared by 5 bases and J by 2 bases, with 6 bases between. The CDR3 has 13 amino acids. Germline CDR1 MNHEY, CDR2 SVGEGT. The CDR3 is CASSGLNTGELFF. The CDR3 DNA is TGTGCCAGCAGTGGACTAAACACCGGGGAGCTGTTTTTT.

This clone occurred once. The chain uses TRBV2 and TRBJ1-5, with 9 bases matching TRBD1. This CDR3 comprises 14 residues. The germline V gene has CDR1 SNHLY and CDR2 FYNNEI. The V and J ends lost 5 bases and 2 bases, in that order; junction bases with no gene match: 1. The CDR3: CASSWTGGNQPQHF. DNA for the CDR3: TGTGCCAGCAGTTGGACAGGGGGCAATCAGCCCCAGCATTTT.

The CDR3: CASSPSEQGASGNTIYF. For the CDR3, the DNA is TGTGCCAGCTCACCATCAGAACAGGGGGCTTCTGGAAACACCATATATTTT. J is TRBJ1-3 and V is TRBV18, with 9 positions matching TRBD1. This CDR3 contains 17 residues. The germline V gene has CDR1 KGHSH and CDR2 LQKENI. J gave up 1 base and V 2 bases, and 6 bases lay outside the gene matches. The variable domain in full, with the rest retrieved from reference TRBV18 and TRBJ1-3, is NAGVMQNPRHLVRRRGQEARLRCSPMKGHSHVYWYRQLPEEGLKFMVYLQKENIIDESGMPKERFSAEFPKEGPSILRIQQVVRGDSAAYFCASSPSEQGASGNTIYFGEGSWLTVV.

V and J are TRBV19 and TRBJ1-1, with D unresolved. V lost 3 bases to trimming and J lost 0 bases, with 11 bases between them. The CDR3 spans 15 residues. The germline CDR1 and CDR2 sequences are LNHDA and SQIVND (reference sequence). The CDR3 region is CASSINLYLNTEAFF. Here the CDR3 DNA reads TGTGCCAGTAGTATTAATCTCTACTTGAACACTGAAGCTTTCTTT.